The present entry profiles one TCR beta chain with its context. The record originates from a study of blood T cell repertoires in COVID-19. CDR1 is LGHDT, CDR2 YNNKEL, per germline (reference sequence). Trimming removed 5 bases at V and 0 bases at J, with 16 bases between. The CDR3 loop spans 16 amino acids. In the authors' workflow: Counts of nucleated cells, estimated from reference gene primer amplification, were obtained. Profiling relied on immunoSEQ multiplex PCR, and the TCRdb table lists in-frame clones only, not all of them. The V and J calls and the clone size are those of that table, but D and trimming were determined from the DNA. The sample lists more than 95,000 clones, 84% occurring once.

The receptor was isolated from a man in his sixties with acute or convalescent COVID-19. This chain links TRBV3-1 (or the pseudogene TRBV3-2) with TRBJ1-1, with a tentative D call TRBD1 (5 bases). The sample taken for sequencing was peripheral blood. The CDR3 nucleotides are TGTGCCAGCAGCGACCAGGGTGGGGGGGTGAACACTGAAGCTTTCTTT. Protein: CASSDQGGGVNTEAFF.